This T cell receptor beta chain was identified during a study of blood T cell repertoires in COVID-19. A remark on this clone: The sample contains more than one DNA sequence encoding this CDR3.

TCRdb's copy holds only in-frame clones and misses some; the assay was immunoSEQ multiplex PCR. The sample has more than 250,000 clones, 70% to 90% seen once; the top ten hold roughly 1.2%. The receptor was derived from a woman aged 35 to 49 with acute COVID-19. Sequenced sample: PBMCs or T cells enriched from blood (not recorded which).

The CDR3, as DNA: TGTGCCAGCAGCTTAGTTTCCGTCCCCTACAATGAGCAGTTCTTC. The encoded protein is CASSLVSVPYNEQFF. The chain combines TRBV7-2 with TRBJ2-1, with unresolved D. This CDR3 is built from 15 residues. V was shortened by 1 base and J by 2 bases, with 9 bases between the two germline ends. Germline CDR1 reads SGHTA; CDR2 reads FQGNSA.